The TCR beta chain described here comes from a study of Ad26.COV2.S vaccination and SARS-CoV-2 variants. On the study more broadly: Ad26.COV2.S given intramuscularly, once or twice 56 days apart.

Sequencing was performed with immunoSEQ multiplex PCR; in TCRdb, only in-frame clones are kept and a portion is missing. The table includes 350,000 to 600,000 clones, 80% to 90% detected once. CDR1 and CDR2 (germline): SGHAT, FQNNGV. This CDR3 spans 13 amino acids. V lost 0 bases and J lost 11, with 8 bases in between. Treatment denoted: roughly 18 received Ad26.COV2.S at low or high dose, single or two shots; about 5 received placebo; per-sample allocation not given. Vaccine and placebo recipients were sampled on day 63 after the first injection. Boston hosted the donor, who was an adult aged 18-55 years. Wuhan-strain spike was delivered by a replication-incompetent Ad26 vector.

The clonotype comes from a person aged 18-60 years who received the Ad26.COV2.S COVID-19 vaccine or a placebo. The chain is built from TRBV11-2 and TRBJ1-6; D perhaps matches TRBD1 (6 bases). The source was peripheral blood, collected in a trial of Ad26.COV2.S vaccine versus placebo. The CDR3 is CASSLDTGPPLHF. CDR3 nucleotides: TGTGCCAGCAGCTTAGATACAGGGCCACCCCTCCACTTT.